This record looks at one T cell receptor (beta chain) sequence and its context. Its antigen is not identified. This record belongs to a study of T cells in Graves' hyperthyroidism and ophthalmopathy. Lactation, pregnancy, other autoimmune disease or uncontrolled infection excluded patients. Diagnosis relied on clinical symptoms, serum thyroxine and TRAb, thyroid ultrasound and orbital computed tomography. The investigators amplified TCR beta CDR3 regions from RNA transcripts. Initially, a first-round RT-PCR of the TCR CDR3 employed the HTBI primer set. TCRdb recomputed calls from the multiplex PCR reads with MiXCR, one row per CDR3 protein. The sample has about 590,000 distinct CDR3 sequences, 14% seen once. Study results and limitations: Most clonotypes that expanded in the thyroid above 0.001 also showed up in blood. Before onset, by a median of about seven months, the model predicted ophthalmopathy.

From germline, CDR1 is SQVTM and CDR2 ANQGSEA. Unmatched junction bases numbered 6, after V lost 5 bases and J lost 7 bases. This CDR3 comprises 13 residues. Sequenced sample: blood. V usage is TRBV29-1 and J usage is TRBJ1-5; 9 bases are shared with TRBD1. The receptor was isolated from a woman under 30 with Graves' ophthalmopathy. The CDR3 region is CSVRGQGGQPQHF. CDR3 in DNA: TGCAGCGTTCGGGGACAGGGCGGGCAGCCCCAGCATTTT.